The T cell receptor (beta chain) under discussion was sequenced for a study of blood T cell repertoires in COVID-19. As for the study in general: Researchers got acute and convalescent COVID-19 samples from the United States, Italy and Spain.

Trimming took 0 bases from V and 4 from J; bases not matched to a gene: 11. The germline V gene has CDR1 SGDLS and CDR2 YYNGEE. CDR3 length equals 18 residues. The repertoire was sequenced with immunoSEQ multiplex PCR; TCRdb's copy has only in-frame clones and lacks some. The profile shows about 350,000 clones, 85% to 90% of them singletons. Those enrolled, adults aged roughly 18 to 89 years, came from about two dozen US areas. The chain has TRBV9 and TRBJ1-3; TRBD1 matches 9 bases. Sequenced material: PBMCs or T cells enriched from blood (not recorded which). This clonotype originated in a woman in her thirties who had been exposed to COVID-19. CDR3 residues: CASSVGPGQGADGNTIYF. The DNA for the CDR3 is TGTGCCAGCAGCGTAGGGCCGGGACAGGGCGCGGACGGAAACACCATATATTTT.